Listed below are T cell receptor beta chains from one sample, sequenced in a study of STAT3 mutations in large granular lymphocyte leukemia. Generated by immunoSEQ multiplex PCR, the TCRdb table keeps only in-frame clones and is missing some. The sample lists about 8,600 clones; less than 90% were seen once. Material for sequencing was peripheral blood mononuclear cells. The receptors derive from a man at least 80 years old with T-cell large granular lymphocyte leukemia. Some clones in this sample may be carry-over from other donors' samples. Both conserved end residues are part of each CDR3. The D gene is left open where the match is weak. Clone size, where shown, is once, few, many, or a class for clones that have expanded.

V	J	size	D	DNA	CDR3
TRBV18	TRBJ1-2	NA	TRBD1	TGTGCCAGCTCACAACTAACGCAGGACAGGAGACCAACTAACTATGGCTACACCTTC	CASSQLTQDRRPTNYGYTF
TRBV10-2	TRBJ2-7	NA	NA	TGCGCCAGCAGTGATAACTACGAGCAGTACTTC	CASSDNYEQYF
TRBV5-4	TRBJ2-7	NA	TRBD2	TGTGCCAGCAGCTTAGGCGGGGGGTACTCCTACGAGCAGTACTTC	CASSLGGGYSYEQYF
TRBV5-6	TRBJ1-2	few	NA	TGTGCCAGCAGAGACCGAAACAGGGACGTGGGAGGTGGCTACACCTTC	CASRDRNRDVGGGYTF
TRBV5-1	TRBJ1-3	NA	NA	TGCGCCAGCAGCTCAGGGGAACTCGGAAACACCATATATTTT	CASSSGELGNTIYF
TRBV14	TRBJ2-3	NA	TRBD2	TGTGCCAGCAGCCAGTCACCGGGACTAGCGGTATCGGATACGCAGTATTTT	CASSQSPGLAVSDTQYF
TRBV30	TRBJ1-2	NA	NA	TGTGCCTGGAGTTTTCAGGGGATCTACTATGGCTACACCTTC	CAWSFQGIYYGYTF
TRBV12-2	TRBJ1-2	once	NA	TGTGCAAGTCGCTCGATGGGGCAGGGAAGAGGGAAGAACTATGGCTACACCTTC	CASRSMGQGRGKNYGYTF
TRBV9	TRBJ1-6	once	TRBD1	TGTGCCAGCAGCGTTTCGGGGACAGCAGTTGCACCCCTCCACTTT	CASSVSGTAVAPLHF
TRBV5-1	TRBJ2-3	NA	TRBD2	TGCGCCAGCACCAAAGGACTAGACGTTGTAGATACGCAGTATTTT	CASTKGLDVVDTQYF
TRBV28	TRBJ1-2	once	NA	TGTGCCAGCAGTTTATTCGGGGCCGCGGGCTACACCTTC	CASSLFGAAGYTF
TRBV6-6	TRBJ2-7	NA	TRBD1	TGTGCCAGCTCGGGACAGGACTCGTTCGAGCAGTACTTC	CASSGQDSFEQYF
TRBV6-6	TRBJ1-1	NA	TRBD1	TGTGCCAGCAGTTACGACCCAGGGGGCACTGAAGCTTTCTTT	CASSYDPGGTEAFF
TRBV5-1	TRBJ2-3	NA	NA	TGCGCCAGCAGCTTGGGGGGGGTACAGTCACGCACAGATACGCAGTATTTT	CASSLGGVQSRTDTQYF
TRBV4-1	TRBJ2-6	once	TRBD1	TGCGCCAGCAGCCAAGACGATGCCAGGGGGACTGGGGCCAACGTCCTGACTTTC	CASSQDDARGTGANVLTF